This T cell receptor beta chain was identified during a study of cytotoxic CD8 clonotypes in ibrutinib-treated CLL. Study information: The patient breakdown showed fewer than twelve relapsed/refractory and more than 14 treatment-naive cases, with some 18 IGHV unmutated.

Generated by immunoSEQ multiplex PCR, the TCRdb table keeps only in-frame clones and is missing some. The table includes 200,000 or so clones, 75% to 80% detected once. The germline CDR1 and CDR2 sequences are MGHRA and YSYEKL. This CDR3 is 16 amino acids long. The V gene end was trimmed by 1 base and the J gene end by 5 bases; junction bases not matched to a gene: 11. This sequence joins TRBV4-1 and TRBJ2-7; 7 bases are shared with TRBD1. The sequence derives from a human donor with chronic lymphocytic leukemia. This specimen was PBMCs, taken after 12 months of ibrutinib treatment. In DNA form, the CDR3 reads TGCGCCAGCAGCCAAGTGGGGACAGTAGTCATCCACGAGCAGTACTTC. Protein sequence: CASSQVGTVVIHEQYF.